Here is one TCR beta chain with its context. The data stem from a study of blood T cell repertoires in COVID-19. The overall study: T cells, B-cell-depleted T cells, or PBMCs provided the cDNA or gDNA that served as material.

The V gene's germline CDR1 is SGHTA and CDR2 FQGTGA. The CDR3 is 16 amino acids. V lost 5 bases, J lost 5 bases, and 18 bases lay in between. Assay used: immunoSEQ multiplex PCR; TCRdb lists only in-frame clones, some missing. The profile shows approximately 360,000 clones, 90% of them singletons. The specimen was peripheral blood. This rearrangement joins TRBV7-3 to TRBJ2-2; TRBD2 might be the D (5 bases). This clonotype was sampled from a man aged 18 to 29 with active or convalescent COVID-19. The CDR3 region is CASSNIHRRDTGELFF. The DNA of the CDR3 is TGTGCCAGCAGCAACATCCACCGACGGGATACCGGGGAGCTGTTTTTT.